This T cell receptor (beta chain) was identified in a study of cytomegalovirus exposure and HLA in healthy donors. PCR involved 60 Vbeta and 13 Jbeta primers. Only in-frame clones appear in the TCRdb table, and some are missing; sequencing was by immunoSEQ multiplex PCR. This sample has roughly 290,000 clones; approximately 90% occur once, and the top ten carry about 2%. Source material: PBMCs. The TCR sequence derives from a woman in her late teens or twenties in good health and CMV-seronegative.

This chain's CDR3 is CATSSPGLAEKTQYF. CDR3 DNA sequence: TGTGCCACCAGCTCTCCGGGACTAGCGGAAAAGACCCAGTACTTC. V and J are TRBV15 and TRBJ2-5, with 11 bases aligning to TRBD2. The V gene's germline CDR1 is LNHNV and CDR2 YYDKDF (reference sequence). The CDR3 spans 15 residues. Trimming took 5 bases from V and 6 from J; bases not matched to a gene: 8.